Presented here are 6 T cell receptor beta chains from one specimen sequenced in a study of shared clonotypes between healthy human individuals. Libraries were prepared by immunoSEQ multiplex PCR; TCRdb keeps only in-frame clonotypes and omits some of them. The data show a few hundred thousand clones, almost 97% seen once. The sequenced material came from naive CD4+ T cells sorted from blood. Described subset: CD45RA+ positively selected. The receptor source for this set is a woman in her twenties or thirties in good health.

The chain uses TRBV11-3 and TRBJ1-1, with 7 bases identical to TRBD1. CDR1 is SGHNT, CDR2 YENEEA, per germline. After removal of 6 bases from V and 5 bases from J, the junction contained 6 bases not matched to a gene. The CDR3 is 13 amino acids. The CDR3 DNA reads TGTGCCAGCAGTCTGTCAGGGGGAACTGAAGCTTTCTTT. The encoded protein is CASSLSGGTEAFF.

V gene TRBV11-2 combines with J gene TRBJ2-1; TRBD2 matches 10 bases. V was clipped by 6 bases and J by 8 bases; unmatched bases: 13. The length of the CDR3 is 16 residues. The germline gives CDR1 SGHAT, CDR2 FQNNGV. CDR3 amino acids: CASSPDSSGSAHEQFF. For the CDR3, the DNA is TGTGCCAGCAGTCCCGATTCTAGCGGGAGTGCCCATGAGCAGTTCTTC.

The CDR3, as DNA: TGTGCCAGTAGGGAAGCGGGGGGGCCAGATACGCAGTATTTT. Translated, it gives CASREAGGPDTQYF. The chain combines TRBV19 with TRBJ2-3; 10 bases are a match to TRBD2. The trim removed 6 bases at V and 4 bases at J, leaving 4 bases unmatched. The CDR3 loop spans 14 amino acids. Germline V lookup: CDR1 LNHDA, CDR2 SQIVND (reference sequence).

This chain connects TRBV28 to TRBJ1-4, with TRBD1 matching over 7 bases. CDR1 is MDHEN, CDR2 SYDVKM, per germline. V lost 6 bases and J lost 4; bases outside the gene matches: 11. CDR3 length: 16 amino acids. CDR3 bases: TGTGCCAGCAGACAGGGGCTCCTGATATATAATGAAAAACTGTTTTTT. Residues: CASRQGLLIYNEKLFF.

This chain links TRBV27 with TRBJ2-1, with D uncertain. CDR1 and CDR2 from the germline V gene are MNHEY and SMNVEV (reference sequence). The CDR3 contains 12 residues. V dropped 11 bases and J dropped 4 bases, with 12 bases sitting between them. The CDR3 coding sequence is TGTGCCGCCTCCCCAACTTACAATGAGCAGTTCTTC. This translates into CAASPTYNEQFF.

The DNA for the CDR3 is TGCGCCAGCAGCTTAAGCGGGGACTCCTACAATGAGCAGTTCTTC. Translated, it gives CASSLSGDSYNEQFF. The chain is built from TRBV5-1 and TRBJ2-1; 7 bases fit TRBD2. The CDR3 has 15 residues. Germline V gives CDR1 SGHRS, CDR2 YFSETQ. V dropped 2 bases and J dropped 0; count of bases not matched to a gene: 2.